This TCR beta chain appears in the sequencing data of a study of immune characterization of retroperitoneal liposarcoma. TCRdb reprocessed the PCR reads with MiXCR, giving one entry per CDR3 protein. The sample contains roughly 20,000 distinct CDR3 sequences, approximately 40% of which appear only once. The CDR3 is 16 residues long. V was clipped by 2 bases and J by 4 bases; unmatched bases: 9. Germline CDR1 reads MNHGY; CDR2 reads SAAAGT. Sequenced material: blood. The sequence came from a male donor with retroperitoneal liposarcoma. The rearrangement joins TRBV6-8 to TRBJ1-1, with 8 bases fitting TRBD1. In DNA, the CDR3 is TGTGCCAGCAGTTACGTAAGGACAGGGCGGACCACTGAAGCTTTCTTT. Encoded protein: CASSYVRTGRTTEAFF.